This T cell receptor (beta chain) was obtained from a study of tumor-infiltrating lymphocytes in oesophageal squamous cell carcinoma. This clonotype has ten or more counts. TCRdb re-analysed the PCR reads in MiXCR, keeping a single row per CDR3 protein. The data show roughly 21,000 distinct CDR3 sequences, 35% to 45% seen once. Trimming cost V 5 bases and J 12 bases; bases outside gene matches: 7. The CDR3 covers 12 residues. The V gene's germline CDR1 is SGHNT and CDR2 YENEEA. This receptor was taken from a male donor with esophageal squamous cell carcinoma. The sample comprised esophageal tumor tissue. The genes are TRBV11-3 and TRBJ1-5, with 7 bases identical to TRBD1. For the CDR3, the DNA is TGTGCCAGCAGCCAACAGGGGTCTGACCAGCATTTT. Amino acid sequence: CASSQQGSDQHF.